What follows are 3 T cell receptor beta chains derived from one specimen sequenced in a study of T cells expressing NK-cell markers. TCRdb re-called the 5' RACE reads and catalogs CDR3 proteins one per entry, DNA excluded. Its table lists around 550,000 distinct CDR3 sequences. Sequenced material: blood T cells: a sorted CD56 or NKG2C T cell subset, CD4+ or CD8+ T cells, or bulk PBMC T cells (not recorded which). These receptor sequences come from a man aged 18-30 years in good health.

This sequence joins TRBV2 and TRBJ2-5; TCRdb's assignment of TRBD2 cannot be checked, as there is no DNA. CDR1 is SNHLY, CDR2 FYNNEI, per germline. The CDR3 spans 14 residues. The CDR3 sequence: CASTLRNPQETQYF.

The CDR3 loop reads CASSPRVRDGQPQHF. The chain is built from TRBV18 and TRBJ1-5. Germline assignment: CDR1 KGHSH and CDR2 LQKENI. CDR3 size: 15 residues.

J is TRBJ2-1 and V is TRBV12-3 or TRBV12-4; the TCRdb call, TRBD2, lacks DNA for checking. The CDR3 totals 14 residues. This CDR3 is CVSGGGRVYNEQFF.